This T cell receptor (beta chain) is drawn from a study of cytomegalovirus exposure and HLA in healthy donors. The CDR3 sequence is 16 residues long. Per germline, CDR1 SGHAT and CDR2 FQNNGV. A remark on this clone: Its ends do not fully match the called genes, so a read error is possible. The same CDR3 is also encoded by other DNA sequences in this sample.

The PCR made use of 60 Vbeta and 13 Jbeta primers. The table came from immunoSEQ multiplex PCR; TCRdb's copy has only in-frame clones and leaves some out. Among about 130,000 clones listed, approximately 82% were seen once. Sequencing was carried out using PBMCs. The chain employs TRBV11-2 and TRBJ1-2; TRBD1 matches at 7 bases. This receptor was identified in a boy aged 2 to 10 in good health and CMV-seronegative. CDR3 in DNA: TGTGCCAGCAGCCATCTACAGGGGAAATCTAACTATGGCTACACTTTC. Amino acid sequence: CASSHLQGKSNYGYTF.